This T cell receptor beta chain was documented in a study of T cells in Graves' hyperthyroidism and ophthalmopathy. The wider study: Peripheral blood was secured at the point of initial diagnosis, before any treatment.

With 5 bases removed from V and 9 bases from J, the gap between germline ends came to 16 bases. This CDR3 spans 13 amino acids. CDR1 and CDR2 (germline): SEHNR, FQNEAQ (reference sequence). The source material, RNA transcripts, was used to amplify TCR beta CDR3 regions. TCR CDR3 underwent first-round RT-PCR with the HTBI primer set. Each CDR3 protein gets one entry after TCRdb re-called the multiplex PCR reads with MiXCR. The data show about 96,000 distinct CDR3 sequences, under 65% seen once. The chain is built from TRBV7-9 and TRBJ1-2, with D maybe TRBD1 (5 bases). Material: blood. The receptor was isolated from a woman in her thirties or forties with Graves' hyperthyroidism. CDR3 loop: CASSTGLAGRYTF. CDR3 nucleotides: TGTGCCAGCAGCACGGGACTAGCGGGACGCTACACCTTC.